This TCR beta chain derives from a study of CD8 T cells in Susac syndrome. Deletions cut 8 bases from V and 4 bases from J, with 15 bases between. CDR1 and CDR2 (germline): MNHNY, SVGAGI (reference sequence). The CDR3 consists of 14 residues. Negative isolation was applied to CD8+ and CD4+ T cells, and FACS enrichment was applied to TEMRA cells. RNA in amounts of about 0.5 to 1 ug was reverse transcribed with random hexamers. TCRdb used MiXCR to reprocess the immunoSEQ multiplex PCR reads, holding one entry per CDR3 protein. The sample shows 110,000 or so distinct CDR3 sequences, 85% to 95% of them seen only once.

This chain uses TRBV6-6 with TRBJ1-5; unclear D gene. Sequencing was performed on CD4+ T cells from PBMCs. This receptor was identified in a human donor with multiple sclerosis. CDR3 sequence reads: CASGQGGLNQPQHF. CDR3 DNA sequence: TGTGCCAGCGGCCAAGGAGGGCTGAATCAGCCCCAGCATTTT.